This T cell receptor (beta chain) originates from a study of cytomegalovirus exposure and HLA in healthy donors. Study results and limitations: Later analysis suggested links between common viral pathogens and several top significant clusters.

With respect to this clone: The antigen is undetermined. One end of the junction varies from germline; a read error may be responsible.

Primers: 60 Vbeta forward and 13 Jbeta reverse. TCRdb's table, derived via immunoSEQ multiplex PCR, lists solely in-frame clones and lacks some. The sample contains roughly 170,000 clones, about 81% of which appear only once. From germline, CDR1 is SGHVS and CDR2 FQNEAQ. CDR3 size: 17 residues. V is TRBV7-8 and J is TRBJ2-6; D is possibly TRBD1 (5 bases). Sequenced material: PBMCs. This receptor was identified in a woman younger than 45 in good health and CMV-seronegative. In DNA form, the CDR3 reads TGTGCCAGCAGCTTAGCTTTAGGCGACTCTGGGGCCAACGGCCTGACTTTC. The encoded protein is CASSLALGDSGANGLTF.